This TCR beta chain came from a study of CD8 T cells in ankylosing spondylitis. Broader study findings: Disease-linked clones bore a CD8+ phenotype and were relatively rare in peripheral blood. Typical of ankylosing spondylitis blood, it appeared, was a TCR beta motif of about eight highly homologous variants. Reported data indicate significant enrichment of disease-linked clones within matched ankylosing spondylitis synovial fluid.

CDR1 MGHDK and CDR2 SYGVNS come from the germline V gene. Trimming took off 3 bases at V and 2 bases at J, with 19 bases between the two ends. The CDR3 contains 17 residues. Each TCR beta library was made by quantitative 5'-RACE that incorporated molecular barcodes. TCRdb analysed the 5' RACE reads with MiXCR anew, one entry per CDR3 protein. The sample has under 950,000 distinct CDR3 sequences, roughly 19% seen once; the top ten hold roughly a fifth. There are many counts of this clonotype. Its antigen is not known. The genes are TRBV25-1 and TRBJ2-5, with no clear D. The sample consisted of blood, either unsorted or a sorted T cell fraction (not recorded which). The receptor comes from a male donor with ankylosing spondylitis. The CDR3 loop is CASSDRDPAASQETQYF. The CDR3 coding sequence is TGTGCCAGCAGTGATCGCGATCCAGCCGCATCGCAAGAGACCCAGTACTTC.